What follows describes a single T cell receptor (beta chain). This record belongs to a study of T-cell reconstitution after alpha-beta-depleted transplantation in children. Trimming took off 4 bases at V and 4 bases at J, with 19 bases between the two ends. There are 15 residues in the CDR3. From germline, CDR1 is SQVTM and CDR2 ANQGSEA. Library preparation (for TCRbeta) was performed with unique molecular identifiers. TCRdb passed the PCR reads through MiXCR, listing each CDR3 protein once. Of around 200,000 distinct CDR3 sequences in the sample, 6.5% to 7.5% are singletons; the top ten hold around 3%.

This sequence originates from a human donor who donated a stem cell graft to a child with Wiskott-Aldrich syndrome. Sequencing was performed on PBMCs from the stem cell graft donor, taken from the stem cell graft. The chain combines TRBV29-1 with TRBJ1-2; D remains unclear. CDR3 sequence (DNA): TGCAGCGTTGCGCCAGGTGGCTCTCCCACCTATGGCTACACCTTC. Translating it yields CSVAPGGSPTYGYTF.